Listed below are T cell receptor beta chains from one sample, sequenced in a study of T-cell memory formation after mild COVID-19. MiXCR, applied by TCRdb to the 5' RACE reads, yields one record per CDR3 protein. The sample yields fewer than 450,000 distinct CDR3 sequences, 20% to 30% seen once. Sequenced sample: PBMCs or a T cell subset sorted from them (not recorded which). These receptors were collected from an adult woman who had mild COVID-19 (a few samples of this study predate the infection). Cell type and time point are not known. Both conserved end residues are part of each CDR3. The D gene is left open where the match is weak. Some rows have no size entry. The others give once, few or many, or a class for an expanded clone.

d_gene,j_gene,v_gene,abundance,CDR3aa,CDR3nt
-,TRBJ2-5,TRBV15,-,CATSSLQTRRGTQYF,TGTGCCACCAGCAGTCTTCAAACGCGCCGGGGGACCCAGTACTTC
-,TRBJ2-1,TRBV5-6,-,CASSFRGYSYNEQFF,TGTGCCAGCAGCTTCCGAGGGTACTCCTACAATGAGCAGTTCTTC
-,TRBJ1-1,TRBV2,few,CASSGDGEAFF,TGTGCCAGCAGTGGGGACGGGGAAGCTTTCTTT
-,TRBJ1-2,TRBV2,few,CASTPKGWGRGYTF,TGTGCCAGCACCCCGAAAGGGTGGGGTCGAGGCTACACCTTC
TRBD1,TRBJ2-7,TRBV28,few,CACRLWDREKDEQYF,TGTGCCTGTCGTCTCTGGGACAGGGAGAAAGACGAGCAGTACTTC
-,TRBJ1-2,TRBV7-9,many,CASSLDYGYTF,TGTGCCAGCAGCTTAGACTATGGCTACACCTTC
TRBD1,TRBJ1-1,TRBV5-6,-,CASSSTGTGGLTGTEAFF,TGTGCCAGCAGCTCGACCGGGACAGGGGGACTAACCGGGACTGAAGCTTTCTTT
-,TRBJ2-4,TRBV21-1,many,CASSKPSSGRDKNIQYF,TGTGCCAGCAGCAAACCCTCTAGCGGGAGGGATAAAAACATTCAGTACTTC
-,TRBJ2-7,TRBV15,-,CATSPRGQYPYEQYF,TGTGCCACCAGCCCTCGCGGACAGTACCCCTACGAGCAGTACTTC
TRBD2,TRBJ2-3,TRBV20-1,-,CSAATSGFTDTQYF,TGCAGTGCCGCAACTAGCGGATTCACAGATACGCAGTATTTT
-,TRBJ2-7,TRBV13,-,CASSLGAQSAYEQYF,TGTGCCAGCAGCTTAGGGGCACAGTCCGCCTACGAGCAGTACTTC
TRBD2,TRBJ2-3,TRBV6-5,few,CASSYRLAGPGTDTQYF,TGTGCCAGCAGTTACCGACTAGCGGGGCCCGGCACAGATACGCAGTATTTT
-,TRBJ1-5,TRBV11-2,many,CASSLGVNQPQHF,TGTGCCAGCAGCTTAGGGGTCAACCAGCCCCAGCATTTT
-,TRBJ1-1,TRBV12-3/TRBV12-4,-,CASSSDSIAEAFF,TGTGCCAGCAGCTCAGATTCGATAGCTGAAGCTTTCTTT
TRBD1,TRBJ1-2,TRBV20-1,-,CSARDWTGYGYTF,TGCAGTGCTAGAGATTGGACAGGCTATGGCTACACCTTC
-,TRBJ2-7,TRBV29-1,many,CSVAGSYEQYF,TGCAGCGTCGCAGGGTCCTACGAGCAGTACTTC
-,TRBJ1-5,TRBV7-3,-,CASSLTGGQPQHF,TGTGCCAGCAGCTTAACGGGAGGTCAGCCCCAGCATTTT
-,TRBJ1-1,TRBV15,-,CATSPGRYTEAFF,TGTGCCACCAGCCCCGGGAGGTACACTGAAGCTTTCTTT
-,TRBJ2-3,TRBV9,few,CASSSEGGRAHTQYF,TGTGCCAGCAGCTCCGAGGGGGGACGCGCACATACGCAGTATTTT
-,TRBJ2-5,TRBV7-9,-,CASSSGTSQETQYF,TGTGCCAGCAGCTCCGGGACTTCTCAAGAGACCCAGTACTTC
TRBD2,TRBJ2-7,TRBV2,few,CASSSLAGVSEQYF,TGTGCCAGCAGTTCCCTAGCGGGAGTGAGTGAGCAGTACTTC
-,TRBJ2-1,TRBV9,-,CASSDRDLTYNEQFF,TGTGCCAGCAGCGACCGGGACCTAACCTACAATGAGCAGTTCTTC
-,TRBJ2-2,TRBV20-1,-,CSARDRLEYTGELFF,TGCAGTGCTAGAGATCGGCTCGAGTACACCGGGGAGCTGTTTTTT
-,TRBJ2-1,TRBV7-9,few,CASSQHLGEQFF,TGTGCCAGCAGCCAACACCTAGGAGAGCAGTTCTTC
-,TRBJ1-2,TRBV12-3/TRBV12-4,few,CASRPQGQGRAYGYTF,TGTGCCAGCAGACCGCAGGGTCAGGGTAGGGCCTATGGCTACACCTTC
-,TRBJ1-5,TRBV18,-,CASSPGPPQPQHF,TGTGCCAGCTCCCCGGGCCCCCCACAGCCCCAGCATTTT
TRBD2,TRBJ2-3,TRBV4-3,few,CASSPGTSTTDTQYF,TGCGCCAGCAGCCCCGGGACTAGCACCACAGATACGCAGTATTTT
TRBD1,TRBJ2-7,TRBV5-1,-,CASSGSGTGSDEQYF,TGCGCCAGCAGCGGGTCCGGGACAGGGAGCGACGAGCAGTACTTC
-,TRBJ1-5,TRBV12-3/TRBV12-4,-,CASSILGGYSNQPQHF,TGTGCCAGCAGTATCCTTGGGGGATATAGCAATCAGCCCCAGCATTTT
TRBD1,TRBJ2-1,TRBV29-1,-,CSADRGYGEQFF,TGCAGCGCGGACAGGGGGTATGGTGAGCAGTTCTTC
-,TRBJ1-1,TRBV4-3,few,CASSPRWGVQENTEAFF,TGCGCCAGCAGCCCTCGATGGGGAGTCCAAGAGAACACTGAAGCTTTCTTT